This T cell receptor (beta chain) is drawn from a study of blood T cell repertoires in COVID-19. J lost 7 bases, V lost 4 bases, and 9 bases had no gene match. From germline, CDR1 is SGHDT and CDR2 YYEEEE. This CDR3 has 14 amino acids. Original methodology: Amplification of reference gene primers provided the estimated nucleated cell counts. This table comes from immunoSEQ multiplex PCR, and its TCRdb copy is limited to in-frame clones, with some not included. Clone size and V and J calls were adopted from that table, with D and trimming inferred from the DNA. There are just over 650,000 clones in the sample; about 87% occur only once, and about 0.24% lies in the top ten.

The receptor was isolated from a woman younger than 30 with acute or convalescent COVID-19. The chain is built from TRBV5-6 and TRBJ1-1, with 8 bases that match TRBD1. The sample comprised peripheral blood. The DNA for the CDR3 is TGTGCCAGCAGCCCCGCGACAGGGGAAATTGAAGCTTTCTTT. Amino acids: CASSPATGEIEAFF.